This is a list of T cell receptor beta chains from one sample in a study of persistence of HIV-infected CD4 T cells. Their specific antigens are unknown. The protocol was immunoSEQ multiplex PCR, while the TCRdb copy is restricted to in-frame clones and leaves out a portion. The sample shows roughly 41,000 clones, 87% of them seen only once. Sequencing used CD4+ T cells sorted from PBMCs after roughly 18-hour stimulation, obtained from a patient who received antiretroviral therapy. The source is an adult man with HIV who was CMV-seropositive. CDR3s include the opening cysteine and the closing phenylalanine or tryptophan. The order of the fields is V gene, J gene, clone size, D gene, CDR3 DNA, CDR3 protein. D genes are given only for firm matches. The size field is filled for only some rows; it gives once, few, many or a size class.

>TRBV27|TRBJ2-3|NA|TRBD2
TGTGCCAGCAGTTTAGGGACTAGCGGTAGCACAGATACGCAGTATTTT
CASSLGTSGSTDTQYF
>TRBV7-2|TRBJ1-5|NA|NA
TGTGCCAGCAGCCCCGGGGGAGAGTATCAGCCCCAGCATTTT
CASSPGGEYQPQHF
>TRBV7-9|TRBJ2-7|NA|NA
TGTGCCAGCAGCGGAACGCTCCCGCTTATTTACGAGCAGTACTTC
CASSGTLPLIYEQYF
>TRBV6-6|TRBJ1-4|NA|TRBD1
TGTGCCAGCAGTCGCCGGGACAGGGGAGAAAAACTGTTTTTT
CASSRRDRGEKLFF
>TRBV12-3/TRBV12-4|TRBJ1-1|NA|NA
TGTGCCAGCACTCTGACAGGAGCCACTGAAGCTTTCTTT
CASTLTGATEAFF
>TRBV3-1/TRBV3-2|TRBJ1-5|NA|NA
TGTGCCAGCAGCCCGGGGGCCTTCTCTTATAGCAATCAGCCCCAGCATTTT
CASSPGAFSYSNQPQHF
>TRBV10-3|TRBJ1-2|NA|TRBD1
TGTGCCATCAGTGAGTCGGGCAGGGCAGGGGGCGGCTACACCTTC
CAISESGRAGGGYTF
>TRBV19|TRBJ2-7|NA|TRBD2
TGTGCCAGTAGTATCACCGGGACTAGCGGCTCCTACGAGCAGTACTTC
CASSITGTSGSYEQYF
>TRBV6-5|TRBJ1-2|NA|NA
TGTGCCAGCAGCCCGTCGGGAGAGAGCTATGGCTACACCTTC
CASSPSGESYGYTF
>TRBV19|TRBJ1-1|NA|TRBD1
TGTGCCAGTAGTATAGGGGCAGGGGGCGGCACTGAAGCTTTCTTT
CASSIGAGGGTEAFF
>TRBV19|TRBJ1-3|NA|NA
TGTGCTGCCAGGCCCTTCTCTGGAAACACCATATATTTT
CAARPFSGNTIYF
>TRBV5-4|TRBJ2-4|NA|TRBD2
TGTGCCAGCAGCCGCGTCGGCGGGGGTACCAAAAACATTCAGTACTTC
CASSRVGGGTKNIQYF
>TRBV5-6|TRBJ1-1|NA|NA
TGTGCCAGCAGCTTGGCCCAGGGCAGGAACACTGAAGCTTTCTTT
CASSLAQGRNTEAFF
>TRBV6-6|TRBJ1-1|NA|NA
TGTGCCAGCAGTTACTCGGACAAGAACACTGAAGCTTTCTTT
CASSYSDKNTEAFF
>TRBV19|TRBJ2-4|NA|TRBD1
TGTGCCAGTAGTATCCGGGTGGGACAGGTAGCCAAAAACATTCAGTACTTC
CASSIRVGQVAKNIQYF
>TRBV7-9|TRBJ1-5|NA|NA
TGTGCCAGCAACGTCACTGCGGGGGACGAAAATCAGCCCCAGCATTTT
CASNVTAGDENQPQHF
>TRBV29-1|TRBJ1-4|NA|TRBD1
TGCAGCGTTAGACAGGGTGGAGATGAAAAACTGTTTTTT
CSVRQGGDEKLFF
>TRBV6-5|TRBJ1-2|once|NA
TGTGCCAGCAGCCGGGACTCGCGTTCCTATGGCTACACCTTC
CASSRDSRSYGYTF
>TRBV6-5|TRBJ1-6|NA|TRBD1
TGTGCCAGCAGTTACCTTCAGGGGGCAGGTAATTCACCCCTCCACTTT
CASSYLQGAGNSPLHF
>TRBV18|TRBJ1-5|NA|TRBD1
TGTGCCAGCTCACCCGGGACAGGGTTCAATCAGCCCCAGCATTTT
CASSPGTGFNQPQHF
>TRBV5-1|TRBJ1-5|once|NA
TGCGGCAGCAGCCAGACAGGCGCGACCCATCAGCCCCAGCATTTT
CGSSQTGATHQPQHF
>TRBV5-1|TRBJ2-2|NA|TRBD1
TGCGCCAGCAGCTTAGGAGATCATACCGGGACAGGGACGAGGGAGCTGTTTTTT
CASSLGDHTGTGTRELFF
>TRBV19|TRBJ1-1|NA|NA
TGTGCCAGTAGTATAGGTCCATTGAACACTGAAGCTTTCTTT
CASSIGPLNTEAFF
>TRBV25-1|TRBJ1-1|NA|NA
TGTGCCAGCCGCCCCGTGGGCGGGAACACTGAAGCTTTCTTT
CASRPVGGNTEAFF
>TRBV7-3|TRBJ2-2|NA|NA
TGTGCCAGCAGCCCCGACAGGTTTAGGAGGGAGCTGTTTTTT
CASSPDRFRRELFF
>TRBV27|TRBJ1-5|NA|NA
TGTGCCACCCAAAAGCACCAGGGCAATCAGCCCCAGCATTTT
CATQKHQGNQPQHF
>TRBV29-1|TRBJ1-1|few|NA
TGCAGCGTTCGGACCGGAGGAACTGAAGCTTTCTTT
CSVRTGGTEAFF
>TRBV5-1|TRBJ2-5|NA|NA
TGCGCCAGCAGCCCGGGATACAGGACATCGCCTCGGGAGACCCAGTACTTC
CASSPGYRTSPRETQYF
>TRBV7-8|TRBJ2-4|NA|TRBD1
TGTGCCAGCAGCTTAACCGGTGGACAGGGGGCTACGAAAAACATTCAGTACTTC
CASSLTGGQGATKNIQYF
>TRBV6-5|TRBJ2-7|NA|TRBD1
TGTGCCAGCAGCCCAGACAGGGGGAGCCCCTACGAGCAGTACTTC
CASSPDRGSPYEQYF
>TRBV10-2|TRBJ2-6|NA|TRBD1
TGCGCCAGCCGGCTGACGTGGGAGACAGGGGGCACCGGGGCCAACGTCCTGACTTTC
CASRLTWETGGTGANVLTF
>TRBV18|TRBJ2-7|NA|TRBD1
TGTGCCAGCTCACCAAGGCAGGGGGCCTACGAGCAGTACTTC
CASSPRQGAYEQYF
>TRBV30|TRBJ1-3|NA|NA
TGTGCCTGGAGCGGAGGTGGTGGAAACACCATATATTTT
CAWSGGGGNTIYF
>TRBV7-2|TRBJ1-1|NA|NA
TGTGCCAGCAGCTTTATCCTCGGAGCCGGGGGCGGGGCTTTCTTT
CASSFILGAGGGAFF
>TRBV15|TRBJ2-3|NA|TRBD1
TGTGCCACCAGCAGATTGACAGGGTGGTCAGATACGCAGTATTTT
CATSRLTGWSDTQYF
>TRBV7-2|TRBJ2-5|NA|TRBD2
TGTGCCAGCAGCTTGGACGGGACTAGGATTAGAGGAGAGACCCAGTACTTC
CASSLDGTRIRGETQYF
>TRBV5-1|TRBJ2-7|NA|NA
TGCGCCAGCAGCCGCTACAGCAGCGGGACATCAAGCTCCTACGAGCAGTACTTC
CASSRYSSGTSSSYEQYF
>TRBV4-1|TRBJ2-4|NA|TRBD1
TGCGCCAGCAGCCAAGGACAGGGGGCCACAAAAAACATTCAGTACTTC
CASSQGQGATKNIQYF
>TRBV27|TRBJ2-1|once|NA
TGTGCCAGCAGTTTATGGTACGGGTCGAGCTCCTACAATGAGCAGTTCTTC
CASSLWYGSSSYNEQFF
>TRBV27|TRBJ2-1|NA|NA
TGTGCCAGCAGTTTCACCAGCGCCGATGAGCAGTTCTTC
CASSFTSADEQFF
>TRBV9|TRBJ1-1|NA|NA
TGTGCCAGCAGCGTAGAAAGGCAGACAGCGACTGAAGCTTTCTTT
CASSVERQTATEAFF
>TRBV29-1|TRBJ1-2|once|TRBD1
TGCAGCGTCCCCGGACAGGGGGCGCCGGACTATGGCTACACCTTC
CSVPGQGAPDYGYTF
>TRBV6-5|TRBJ1-4|NA|NA
TGTGCCAGCAAGGGGTCTAGGACTGTGTATGAAAAACTGTTTTTT
CASKGSRTVYEKLFF
>TRBV20-1|TRBJ2-7|NA|NA
TGCAGTGCTAGAGATGAGTACGAGCAGTACTTC
CSARDEYEQYF
>TRBV29-1|TRBJ2-6|NA|NA
TGCAGCGTTGCCCGGGTTAGTGGTGCCTCTGGGGCCAACGTCCTGACTTTC
CSVARVSGASGANVLTF
>TRBV5-1|TRBJ2-1|NA|NA
TGCGCCAGCAGCTTGGTCGGTTACAATGAGCAGTTCTTC
CASSLVGYNEQFF
>TRBV18|TRBJ1-2|NA|NA
TGTGCCAGCTCACTAGCCGGGGTGCCTTCCTATGGCTACACCTTC
CASSLAGVPSYGYTF
>TRBV9|TRBJ2-5|NA|NA
TGTGCCAGCAGCCCTGGGGTGGTACAAGAGACCCAGTACTTC
CASSPGVVQETQYF
>TRBV30|TRBJ1-6|NA|TRBD1
TGTGCCTGGAGTACGCCACAGGGGGGTCGTAATTCACCCCTCCACTTT
CAWSTPQGGRNSPLHF
>TRBV3-1/TRBV3-2|TRBJ2-7|NA|NA
TGTGCCAGCAGCCAAGACCTCCGAAAAGGCAACGAGCAGTACTTC
CASSQDLRKGNEQYF
>TRBV27|TRBJ2-7|once|TRBD2
TGTGCCAGCAGCTGGAGGGCTAGCGGGATTGGAGAGCAGTACTTC
CASSWRASGIGEQYF
>TRBV6-5|TRBJ1-2|NA|NA
TGTGCCAGCAGTCGGGACACCAGCTATGGCTACACCTTC
CASSRDTSYGYTF
>TRBV14|TRBJ1-1|NA|NA
TGTGCCAGCGGTCAACAGGGTATGAGTGAAGCTTTCTTT
CASGQQGMSEAFF
>TRBV7-2|TRBJ2-7|NA|TRBD2
TGTGCCAGCAGCTTAGCTCTCCTAGCGGGAGACGAGCAGTACTTC
CASSLALLAGDEQYF
>TRBV19|TRBJ2-3|NA|TRBD1
TGTGCCAGTAGAAAGACAGGGACCTTGAGCACAGATACGCAGTATTTT
CASRKTGTLSTDTQYF